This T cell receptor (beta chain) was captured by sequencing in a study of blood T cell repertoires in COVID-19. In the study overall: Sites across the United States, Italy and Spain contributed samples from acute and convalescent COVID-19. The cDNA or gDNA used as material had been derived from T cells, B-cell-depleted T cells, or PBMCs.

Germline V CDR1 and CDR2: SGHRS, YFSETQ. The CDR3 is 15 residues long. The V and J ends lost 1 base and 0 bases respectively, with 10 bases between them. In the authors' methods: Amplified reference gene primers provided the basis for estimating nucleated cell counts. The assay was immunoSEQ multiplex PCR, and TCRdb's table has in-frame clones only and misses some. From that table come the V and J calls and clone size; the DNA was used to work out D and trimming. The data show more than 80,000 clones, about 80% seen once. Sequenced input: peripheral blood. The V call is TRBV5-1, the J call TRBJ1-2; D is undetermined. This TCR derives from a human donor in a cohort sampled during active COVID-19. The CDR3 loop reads CASSLSGRPNYGYTF. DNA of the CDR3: TGCGCCAGCAGCTTGAGTGGCCGTCCTAACTATGGCTACACCTTC. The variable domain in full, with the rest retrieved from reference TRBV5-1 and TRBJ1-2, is KAGVTQTPRYLIKTRGQQVTLSCSPISGHRSVSWYQQTPGQGLQFLFEYFSETQRNKGNFPGRFSGRQFSNSRSEMNVSTLELGDSALYLCASSLSGRPNYGYTFGSGTRLTVV.